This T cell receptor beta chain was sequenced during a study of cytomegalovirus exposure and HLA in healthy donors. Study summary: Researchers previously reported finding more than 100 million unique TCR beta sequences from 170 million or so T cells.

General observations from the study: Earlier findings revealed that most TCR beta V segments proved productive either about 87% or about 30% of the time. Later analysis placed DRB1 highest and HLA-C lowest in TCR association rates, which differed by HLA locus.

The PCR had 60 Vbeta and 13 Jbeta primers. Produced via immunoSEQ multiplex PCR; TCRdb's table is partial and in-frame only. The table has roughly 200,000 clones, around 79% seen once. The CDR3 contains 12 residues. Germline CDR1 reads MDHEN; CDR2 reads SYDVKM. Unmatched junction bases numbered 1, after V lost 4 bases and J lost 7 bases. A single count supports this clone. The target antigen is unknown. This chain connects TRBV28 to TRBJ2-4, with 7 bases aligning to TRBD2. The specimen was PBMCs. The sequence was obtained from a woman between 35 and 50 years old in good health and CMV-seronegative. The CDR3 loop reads CASSSAGNIQYF. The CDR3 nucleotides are TGTGCCAGCAGTTCAGCGGGGAACATTCAGTACTTC.